The 8 T cell receptor beta chains reported below all come from one sample, sequenced in a study of T-cell reconstitution after alpha-beta-depleted transplantation in children. Preparation of the TCRbeta library involved a method that used unique molecular identifiers. TCRdb recomputed calls from the PCR reads with MiXCR, one row per CDR3 protein. The top ten hold around a tenth of the sample, which has some 280,000 distinct CDR3 sequences, about 10% seen once. The source material was PBMCs from the stem cell graft donor, sampled from the stem cell graft. The receptors originated from a human donor who donated a stem cell graft to a child with SCID.

The J gene is TRBJ2-6, the V gene TRBV5-5; no reliable D call. Germline V gene lookup returns CDR1 SGHKS and CDR2 YYEKEE (reference sequence). CDR3 size: 17 residues. Trimming stripped 2 bases from V and 0 bases from J, with 12 bases between. CDR3 bases: TGTGCCAGCAGCTTATCCAGGAACAGCTCTGGGGCCAACGTCCTGACTTTC. Protein product: CASSLSRNSSGANVLTF.

The rearrangement joins TRBV5-6 to TRBJ2-7; D is perhaps TRBD1 (6 bases). The germline gives CDR1 SGHDT, CDR2 YYEEEE. The CDR3 runs 13 residues. With 6 bases removed from V and 2 bases from J, the gap between germline ends came to 12 bases. The CDR3 sequence is CASNFRGTYEQYF. The CDR3 DNA reads as TGTGCCAGCAACTTCAGGGGAACCTACGAGCAGTACTTC. Combining the CDR3 with reference TRBV5-6 and TRBJ2-7 gives the whole variable domain DAGVTQSPTHLIKTRGQQVTLRCSPKSGHDTVSWYQQALGQGPQFIFQYYEEEERQRGNFPDRFSGHQFPNYSSELNVNALLLGDSALYLCASNFRGTYEQYFGPGTRLTVT.

This clonotype has a handful of counts. J is TRBJ2-7 and V is TRBV6-6, with D perhaps matching TRBD1 (6 bases). The CDR3 sequence is 13 residues long. Trimming stripped 7 bases from V and 5 bases from J, with 15 bases between. The germline V gene has CDR1 MNHNY and CDR2 SVGAGI (reference sequence). DNA of the CDR3: TGTGCCAGCACCGGCACAGGGTTTAACGAGCAGTACTTC. This codes for CASTGTGFNEQYF.

The rearrangement joins TRBV20-1 to TRBJ1-6, with D hard to call. The V gene lost 5 bases and the J gene lost 8 bases, with 16 bases spanning the gap. This CDR3 is 14 amino acids long. CDR1 and CDR2 (germline): DFQATT, SNEGSKA (reference sequence). The CDR3 sequence is CSARSGSADSPLHF. For the CDR3, the DNA is TGCAGTGCTCGATCGGGCAGCGCAGATTCACCCCTCCACTTT.

The CDR3 spells CASSPTTAYGYTF. The CDR3 DNA is TGTGCCAGCTCACCAACTACGGCTTATGGCTACACCTTC. The chain is built from TRBV18 and TRBJ1-2; no clear D. The CDR3 runs to 13 residues. CDR1 KGHSH and CDR2 LQKENI come from the germline V gene. The germline V and J ends were trimmed by 2 bases and 5 bases, with 9 bases remaining between them.

In its sample, this clonotype was seen a few times. This CDR3 is CASSLTGGMYGYTF. In DNA form, the CDR3 reads TGCGCCAGCAGCTTGACAGGGGGAATGTATGGCTACACCTTC. The V call is TRBV5-1, the J call TRBJ1-2, with 8 bases fitting TRBD1. CDR1 is SGHRS and CDR2 is YFSETQ in the germline V gene. This CDR3 region has 14 residues. The trim removed 1 base at V and 5 bases at J, leaving 4 bases unmatched. The whole variable domain, remainder taken from reference TRBV5-1 and TRBJ1-2, is KAGVTQTPRYLIKTRGQQVTLSCSPISGHRSVSWYQQTPGQGLQFLFEYFSETQRNKGNFPGRFSGRQFSNSRSEMNVSTLELGDSALYLCASSLTGGMYGYTFGSGTRLTVV.

This clonotype was detected a few times. The chain couples TRBV3-1 to TRBJ2-7, with D possibly being TRBD1 (6 bases). V dropped 1 base and J dropped 6 bases, with 16 bases sitting between them. This CDR3 is built from 15 residues. Germline lookup yields CDR1 LGHDT and CDR2 YNNKEL (reference sequence). The DNA for the CDR3 is TGTGCCAGCAGCCAAGTCCTCACCGAGGACAGCGAGCAGTACTTC. Translated: CASSQVLTEDSEQYF.

By frequency in the sample, this clonotype is medium-sized (0.01 to 0.1%). V gene TRBV5-1 combines with J gene TRBJ2-7, with TRBD1 matching over 9 bases. J was trimmed by 1 base and V by 1 base; bases with no gene match: 3. Germline loops: CDR1 SGHRS, CDR2 YFSETQ. The CDR3 runs to 15 residues. CDR3: CASSLLDRGSYEQYF. DNA of the CDR3: TGCGCCAGCAGCTTGTTGGACAGGGGATCCTACGAGCAGTACTTC.